Sequencing of this T cell receptor (beta chain) was carried out in a study of patients and donors after allogeneic stem cell transplantation. The CDR3 runs to 18 residues. Germline trimming cut 5 bases from V and 0 bases from J; bases unmatched to any gene: 4. The germline CDR1 and CDR2 sequences are SGHDT and YYEEEE. One entry per CDR3 protein results from TCRdb running MiXCR on the RT-PCR reads. The sample contains 800,000 to 1,000,000 distinct CDR3 sequences, approximately 18% of which appear only once. Sequenced material: blood, either unsorted or a sorted T cell fraction (not recorded which). The origin of this receptor is a human donor who was either an allogeneic HSCT recipient or a stem cell or donor lymphocyte infusion donor (not recorded which). It is not recorded whose cells these are; they may come from a transplant donor. The rearrangement uses TRBV5-6 and TRBJ2-2, with 16 nucleotides matching TRBD2. CDR3 nucleotide sequence: TGTGCCAGCAGACACGGGACTAGCGGGAGGGCGAACACCGGGGAGCTGTTTTTT. Translation gives CASRHGTSGRANTGELFF.